The rows below give T cell receptor beta chains drawn from one sample of a study of tumor-infiltrating lymphocytes in primary liver carcinoma. Via MiXCR, TCRdb re-called the multiplex PCR reads, giving one row per CDR3 protein. This table has fewer than 400,000 distinct CDR3 sequences, approximately 60% appearing once. Sequencing input: peripheral blood. Receptors originate from a middle-aged man with primary liver carcinoma and hepatitis B virus infection. Each CDR3 is given without its conserved first and last residue. A D gene is named only where the DNA matches it firmly.

TRBJ2-2 | TRBD1 | TRBV6-5 | ASRPRGGQGGELF
TRBJ1-5 | TRBD1 | TRBV10-3 | AISRDRASNQPQH
TRBJ2-3 | . | TRBV5-1 | ASSVDRTDTQY
TRBJ2-1 | . | TRBV6-2/TRBV6-3 | ASSYRGNNEQF
TRBJ2-2 | . | TRBV5-1 | ASRLETKNTGELF
TRBJ2-7 | TRBD1 | TRBV11-1 | ASSSALEGGDQY
TRBJ2-7 | . | TRBV11-2 | ASSPRLSYEQY
TRBJ2-1 | . | TRBV11-2 | ASSLYTSGKQF
TRBJ2-6 | TRBD2 | TRBV6-6 | ASSRAGGSSGANVLT
TRBJ1-1 | TRBD1 | TRBV29-1 | SVGDGQGGFTNTEAF
TRBJ1-1 | . | TRBV29-1 | SVPPRTVNTEAF
TRBJ2-1 | TRBD2 | TRBV7-8 | AGSLGSGSGNEQF
TRBJ1-4 | TRBD1 | TRBV4-1 | ASSLQDRENEKLL
TRBJ1-3 | TRBD1 | TRBV12-3/TRBV12-4 | ASSLGGQGSGNTIY
TRBJ2-5 | TRBD2 | TRBV11-2 | ASRIGTSGVQEAQY
TRBJ2-5 | . | TRBV11-2 | AGSLDIGSRTQY
TRBJ2-1 | . | TRBV7-9 | ASSLRTRSYNEQF
TRBJ1-6 | . | TRBV30 | ASYGGPGSPLH
TRBJ1-5 | . | TRBV11-2 | ASSRGGMGWNQPQH
TRBJ1-1 | . | TRBV11-2 | ASSLDLGQSTEAF
TRBJ2-5 | TRBD1 | TRBV11-3 | ASSLGTGERETQY
TRBJ2-7 | . | TRBV11-1 | DSILGGEQY
TRBJ2-1 | . | TRBV11-2 | ASSLAGSPYNELF
TRBJ1-1 | . | TRBV11-2 | ASSFQGRGFEAF
TRBJ2-7 | . | TRBV5-6 | ASSLLTTYEQY
TRBJ2-5 | . | TRBV11-3 | ASSLPGAGMTQY
TRBJ1-2 | . | TRBV4-1 | ASSQDRGLTGGYI
TRBJ2-1 | . | TRBV6-1 | ASAPYLSGGYKEQF
TRBJ2-1 | . | TRBV6-1 | ASSVAGLREQF
TRBJ2-3 | TRBD2 | TRBV5-4 | ASSYGGNSRPDTQY
TRBJ2-1 | . | TRBV11-2 | ASSLYRRQF
TRBJ2-3 | TRBD2 | TRBV10-3 | AIGEGYTDTRY
TRBJ1-1 | . | TRBV20-1 | SARNAMWANTEAF
TRBJ2-3 | . | TRBV29-1 | SVVGGADTQY
TRBJ1-2 | . | TRBV6-1 | ASNEGLPSRGYI
TRBJ2-1 | . | TRBV6-1 | ASSNYRGNEQF
TRBJ2-7 | . | TRBV29-1 | SVGTGPYEQY
TRBJ2-1 | TRBD1 | TRBV20-1 | SATDRADEQF
TRBJ2-4 | TRBD1 | TRBV11-3 | ASSPTGVGIQY
TRBJ2-3 | TRBD2 | TRBV6-6 | ASGPLGGWGGGDKQY
TRBJ1-5 | . | TRBV6-1 | ASSEQGHNQSQH
TRBJ2-1 | . | TRBV29-1 | SVPGYYNEQF
TRBJ1-4 | . | TRBV9 | ASSVQGANEKLF